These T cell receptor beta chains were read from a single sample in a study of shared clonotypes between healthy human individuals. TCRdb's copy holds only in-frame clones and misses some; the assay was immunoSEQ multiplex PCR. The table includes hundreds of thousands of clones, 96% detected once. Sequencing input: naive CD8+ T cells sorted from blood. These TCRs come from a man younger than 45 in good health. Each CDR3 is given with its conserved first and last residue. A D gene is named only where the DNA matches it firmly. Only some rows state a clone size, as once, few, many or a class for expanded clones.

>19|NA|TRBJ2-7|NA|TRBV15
CATSHVAGAAASPRYEQYF
TGTGCCACCAGCCATGTGGCGGGGGCAGCGGCCTCCCCCCGCTACGAGCAGTACTTC
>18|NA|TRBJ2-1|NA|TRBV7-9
CASSLEGGGPSSYNEQFF
TGTGCCAGCAGCTTAGAGGGGGGAGGGCCGAGCTCCTACAATGAGCAGTTCTTC
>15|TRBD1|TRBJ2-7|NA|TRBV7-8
CASSLVGTDTYEQYF
TGTGCCAGCAGCTTAGTTGGGACAGACACCTACGAGCAGTACTTC
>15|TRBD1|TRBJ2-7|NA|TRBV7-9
CASSLIGTGDREQYF
TGTGCCAGCAGCTTAATTGGGACAGGGGACAGAGAGCAGTACTTC
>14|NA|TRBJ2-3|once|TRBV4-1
CASSQDDRTDTQYF
TGCGCCAGCAGCCAAGATGACCGCACAGATACGCAGTATTTT
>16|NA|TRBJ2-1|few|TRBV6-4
CASSALEGVSYNEQFF
TGTGCCAGCAGTGCTTTGGAGGGGGTCTCGTACAATGAGCAGTTCTTC
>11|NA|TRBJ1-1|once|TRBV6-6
CASSWSVEAFF
TGTGCCAGCAGTTGGTCGGTTGAAGCTTTCTTT
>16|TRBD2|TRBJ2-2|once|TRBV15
CATSRDLGTSAGELFF
TGTGCCACCAGCAGAGATCTCGGGACTAGCGCCGGGGAGCTGTTTTTT
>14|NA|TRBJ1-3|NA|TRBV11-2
CASSPIGSGNTIYF
TGTGCCAGCAGCCCCATAGGCTCTGGAAACACCATATATTTT
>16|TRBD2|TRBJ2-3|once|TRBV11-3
CASSLNAGGRTDTQYF
TGTGCCAGCAGCTTAAACGCGGGAGGCCGCACAGATACGCAGTATTTT
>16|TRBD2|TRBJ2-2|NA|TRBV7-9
CASSPLAGVHTGELFF
TGTGCCAGCAGCCCTCTAGCGGGAGTTCACACCGGGGAGCTGTTTTTT
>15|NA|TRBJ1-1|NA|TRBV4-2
CASSQETGMNTEAFF
TGTGCCAGCAGCCAAGAAACCGGTATGAACACTGAAGCTTTCTTT
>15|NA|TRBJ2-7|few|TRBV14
CASSQRTAWNYEQYF
TGTGCCAGCAGCCAGAGGACAGCGTGGAACTACGAGCAGTACTTC
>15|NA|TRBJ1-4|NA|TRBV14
CASSQVPGAIEKLFF
TGTGCCAGCAGCCAAGTACCGGGGGCTATAGAAAAACTGTTTTTT
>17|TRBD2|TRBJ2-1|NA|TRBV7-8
CASSLVGILADHNEQFF
TGTGCCAGCAGCTTAGTGGGAATTCTAGCGGACCACAATGAGCAGTTCTTC
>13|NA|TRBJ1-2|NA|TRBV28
CASSLRGNYGYTF
TGTGCCAGCAGTTTGAGGGGTAACTATGGCTACACCTTC
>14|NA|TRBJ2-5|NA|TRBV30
CAWSVSRPTETQYF
TGTGCCTGGAGTGTAAGTCGTCCGACGGAGACCCAGTACTTC
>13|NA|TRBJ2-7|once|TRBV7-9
CASSPADHYEQYF
TGTGCCAGCAGCCCCGCGGACCACTACGAGCAGTACTTC
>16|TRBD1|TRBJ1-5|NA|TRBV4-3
CASSQDTGERNQPQHF
TGCGCCAGCAGCCAAGATACAGGGGAGCGCAATCAGCCCCAGCATTTT
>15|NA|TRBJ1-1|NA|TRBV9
CASSVDSAYNTEAFF
TGTGCCAGCAGCGTTGACAGCGCTTATAACACTGAAGCTTTCTTT
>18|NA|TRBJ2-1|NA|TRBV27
CASSLGRDPEGSYNEQFF
TGTGCCAGCAGTTTGGGCCGGGACCCCGAAGGTTCCTACAATGAGCAGTTCTTC
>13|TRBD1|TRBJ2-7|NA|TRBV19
CAMLGQVGYEQYF
TGTGCCATGCTGGGACAGGTTGGGTACGAGCAGTACTTC
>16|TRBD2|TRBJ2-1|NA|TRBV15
CATSRIEREPWDEQFF
TGTGCCACCAGCAGGATTGAGCGGGAGCCCTGGGATGAGCAGTTCTTC
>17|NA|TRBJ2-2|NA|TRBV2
CASSHSRQEGNTGELFF
TGTGCCAGCAGTCACTCTCGACAGGAAGGGAACACCGGGGAGCTGTTTTTT
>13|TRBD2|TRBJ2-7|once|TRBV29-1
CSVRTSVTYEQYF
TGCAGCGTTCGGACTAGCGTTACCTACGAGCAGTACTTC
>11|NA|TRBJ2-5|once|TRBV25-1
CASSVLETQYF
TGTGCCAGCAGTGTCCTGGAGACCCAGTACTTC
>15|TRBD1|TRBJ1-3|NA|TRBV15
CATSIDRAPGNTIYF
TGTGCCACCAGCATTGACAGGGCCCCTGGAAACACCATATATTTT
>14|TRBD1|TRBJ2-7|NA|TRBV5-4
CASSTRDRAYEQYF
TGTGCCAGCAGCACCCGGGACAGAGCCTACGAGCAGTACTTC
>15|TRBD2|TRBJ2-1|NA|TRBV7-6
CASSSSGDGYNEQFF
TGTGCCAGCAGCTCTAGCGGGGATGGGTACAATGAGCAGTTCTTC
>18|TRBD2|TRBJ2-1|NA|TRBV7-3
CASSLSSGTLNSYNEQFF
TGTGCCAGCAGCTTATCTAGCGGGACCCTCAACTCCTACAATGAGCAGTTCTTC
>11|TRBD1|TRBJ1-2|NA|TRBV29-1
CSVDRGVGYTF
TGCAGCGTTGACAGGGGGGTTGGCTACACCTTC
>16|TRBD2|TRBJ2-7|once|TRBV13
CASSLGLLAGGVEQYF
TGTGCCAGCAGCTTAGGTCTCCTAGCGGGAGGGGTAGAGCAGTACTTC
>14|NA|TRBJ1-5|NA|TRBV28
CASSPVDSDQPQHF
TGTGCCAGCAGTCCTGTTGATTCCGATCAGCCCCAGCATTTT
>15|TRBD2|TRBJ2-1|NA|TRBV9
CASSVETSLVNEQFF
TGTGCCAGCAGCGTAGAGACTAGCCTTGTTAATGAGCAGTTCTTC
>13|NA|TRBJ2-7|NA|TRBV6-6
CASLGGNAYEQYF
TGTGCCAGCCTTGGGGGGAACGCCTACGAGCAGTACTTC
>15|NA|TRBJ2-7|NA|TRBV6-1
CASSEPPVSGYEQYF
TGTGCCAGCAGTGAACCCCCCGTGTCGGGTTACGAGCAGTACTTC
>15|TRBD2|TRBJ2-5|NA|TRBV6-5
CASSPGLALQETQYF
TGTGCCAGCAGTCCGGGACTAGCCCTCCAAGAGACCCAGTACTTC
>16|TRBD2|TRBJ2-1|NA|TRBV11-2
CASSSRLAGLHNEQFF
TGTGCCAGCAGCTCGCGACTAGCGGGACTCCACAATGAGCAGTTCTTC